This T cell receptor (beta chain) was sequenced for a study of T cells in Graves' hyperthyroidism and ophthalmopathy. Amplified TCR beta CDR3 regions derived from RNA transcripts. First-round RT-PCR with HTBI primers amplified the TCR CDR3 region. TCRdb reprocessed the multiplex PCR reads via MiXCR and lists one record per CDR3 protein. The sample lists fewer than 550,000 distinct CDR3 sequences, more than 15% occurring once. The table lists this clonotype with many counts. V shed 5 bases and J shed 3 bases, with 13 bases lying between them. The CDR3 spans 14 residues. Specimen: blood. The sequence derives from a woman under 30 with Graves' hyperthyroidism. The V gene is TRBV12-3 or TRBV12-4, the J gene TRBJ1-2, with D maybe TRBD1 (6 bases). CDR3 loop: CASSGGQGDYGYTF. The DNA of the CDR3 is TGTGCCAGCAGTGGGGGCCAGGGAGACTATGGCTACACCTTC.